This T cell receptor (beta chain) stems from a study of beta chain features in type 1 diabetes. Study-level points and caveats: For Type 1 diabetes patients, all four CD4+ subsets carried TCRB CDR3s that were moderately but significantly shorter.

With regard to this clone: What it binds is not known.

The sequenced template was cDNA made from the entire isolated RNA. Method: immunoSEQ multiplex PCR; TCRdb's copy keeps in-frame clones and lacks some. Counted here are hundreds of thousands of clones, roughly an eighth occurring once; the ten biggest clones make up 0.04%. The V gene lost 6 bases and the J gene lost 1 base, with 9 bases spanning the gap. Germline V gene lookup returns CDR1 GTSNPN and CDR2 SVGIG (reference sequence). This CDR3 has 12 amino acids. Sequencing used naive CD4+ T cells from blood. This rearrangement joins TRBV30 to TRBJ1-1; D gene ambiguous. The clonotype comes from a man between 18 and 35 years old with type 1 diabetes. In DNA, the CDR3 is TGTGCCTGCACCAGAGGGAACACTGAAGCTTTCTTT. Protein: CACTRGNTEAFF.